These 26 T cell receptor beta chains share one sample of origin, sequenced in a study of blood T cell repertoires in COVID-19. Only in-frame clones appear in the TCRdb table, and some are missing; sequencing was by immunoSEQ multiplex PCR. The data show more than 250,000 clones, 87% seen once. The material sequenced was peripheral blood. These receptor sequences come from a man between 45 and 60 years old with active or convalescent COVID-19.

J is TRBJ1-4 and V is TRBV15, with 7 bases matching TRBD1. Germline loops: CDR1 LNHNV, CDR2 YYDKDF (reference sequence). V was clipped by 2 bases and J by 8 bases; unmatched bases: 8. The CDR3 extends over 15 amino acids. As DNA, the CDR3 is TGTGCCACCAGCAGATCGACAGGGTTCGAAGAAAAACTGTTTTTT. Protein product: CATSRSTGFEEKLFF.

V and J are TRBV10-3 and TRBJ1-4; D is perhaps TRBD1 (5 bases). The V gene's germline CDR1 is ENHRY and CDR2 SYGVKD. This CDR3 contains 12 residues. The V end lost 10 bases, the J end lost 7 bases, and 13 bases lay between the germline ends. The CDR3 here is CATGGDSEKLFF. In DNA, the CDR3 is TGTGCCACCGGGGGGGATAGTGAAAAACTGTTTTTT.

The V call is TRBV14, the J call TRBJ1-4; 10 nucleotides line up with TRBD1. This CDR3 contains 16 residues. V lost 0 bases to trimming and J lost 7 bases; unmatched junction nucleotides: 5. Per the germline V gene, CDR1 is SGHDN and CDR2 is FVKESK. This chain's CDR3 is CASSQDRQGASEKLFF. In DNA form, the CDR3 reads TGTGCCAGCAGCCAAGACCGACAGGGGGCATCTGAAAAACTGTTTTTT.

The chain joins TRBV4-1 to TRBJ1-5; maybe TRBD1 (5 bases). Germline lookup yields CDR1 MGHRA and CDR2 YSYEKL. The germline V and J ends were trimmed by 0 bases and 0 bases, with 12 bases remaining between them. This CDR3 has 17 residues. CDR3 sequence reads: CASSQDPGQNSNQPQHF. The CDR3 region has the DNA TGCGCCAGCAGCCAAGACCCCGGACAAAATAGCAATCAGCCCCAGCATTTT.

The rearrangement links TRBV7-3 to TRBJ2-2, with 10 bases aligning to TRBD1. Germline V lookup: CDR1 SGHTA, CDR2 FQGTGA. The V segment lost 5 bases and the J segment 5 bases; nucleotides outside the gene matches: 5. This CDR3 contains 15 residues. The CDR3 protein is CASSGGQGLTGELFF. CDR3 nucleotides: TGTGCCAGCAGCGGGGGACAGGGGTTAACCGGGGAGCTGTTTTTT.

For this clone: The junction does not match germline at one end; this may be a read error. The rearrangement uses TRBV2 and TRBJ1-5, with a tentative D call TRBD1 (6 bases). Germline CDR1 and CDR2: SNHLY and FYNNEI. This CDR3 comprises 15 residues. The CDR3 region has the DNA TGTGCCAGCAGCGAAGAGGGGGGGAGCAATCAGCCCCAGCATTTT. As protein: CASSEEGGSNQPQHF.

This clone was seen a single time. J is TRBJ2-7 and V is TRBV15, with unresolved D. Germline-derived CDR1 and CDR2 are LNHNV and YYDKDF (reference sequence). V was cut by 3 bases and J by 6 bases, with 9 bases left in between. CDR3 length: 12 residues. The CDR3 DNA reads as TGTGCCACCAGCAGCGAGAGTTTCGAGCAGTACTTC. Translated: CATSSESFEQYF. Based on the CDR3 plus reference TRBV15 and TRBJ2-7, the full variable domain is DAMVIQNPRYQVTQFGKPVTLSCSQTLNHNVMYWYQQKSSQAPKLLFHYYDKDFNNEADTPDNFQSRRPNTSFCFLDIRSPGLGDTAMYLCATSSESFEQYFGPGTRLTVT.

The V gene is TRBV7-3, the J gene TRBJ1-2, with 7 bases that match TRBD1. J lost 3 bases, V lost 5 bases, and 3 bases had no gene match. The CDR3 sequence is 13 residues long. Germline V CDR1 and CDR2: SGHTA, FQGTGA. CDR3 nucleotides: TGTGCCAGCAGCCCAGGGGGAGACTATGGCTACACCTTC. Encoded protein: CASSPGGDYGYTF. Full variable domain (outside the CDR3, taken from reference TRBV7-3 and TRBJ1-2): GAGVSQTPSNKVTEKGKYVELRCDPISGHTALYWYRQSLGQGPEFLIYFQGTGAADDSGLPNDRFFAVRPEGSVSTLKIQRTERGDSAVYLCASSPGGDYGYTFGSGTRLTVV.

The chain links TRBV28 to TRBJ2-2; D unresolved. The CDR3 totals 11 residues. The germline CDR1 and CDR2 sequences are MDHEN and SYDVKM. Trimming pared 8 bases from V and 8 bases from J, leaving 9 bases between. The CDR3 DNA reads as TGTGCCAGCTATTTCGAGGGGGAGCTGTTTTTT. It yields the protein CASYFEGELFF. Filled out from reference TRBV28 and TRBJ2-2, the complete variable domain reads DVKVTQSSRYLVKRTGEKVFLECVQDMDHENMFWYRQDPGLGLRLIYFSYDVKMKEKGDIPEGYSVSREKKERFSLILESASTNQTSMYLCASYFEGELFFGEGSRLTVL.

The V gene is TRBV5-8, the J gene TRBJ1-4; TRBD1 is a possible D gene (6 bases). Looked up from germline, CDR1 is SGHTS and CDR2 is YDEGEE. The V gene lost 2 bases and the J gene lost 8 bases, with 10 bases spanning the gap. CDR3 size: 13 residues. The CDR3 is CASSFGTGEKLFF. CDR3 bases: TGTGCCAGCAGCTTTGGAACAGGGGAAAAACTGTTTTTT.

V usage is TRBV6-5 and J usage is TRBJ1-2, with D unclear. CDR1 is MNHEY and CDR2 is SVGAGI in the germline V gene. This CDR3 comprises 13 residues. The V end was cut by 6 bases, the J end by 0 bases, with 8 bases between. CDR3: CASRYTANYGYTF. The CDR3 region has the DNA TGTGCCAGCAGGTATACGGCTAACTATGGCTACACCTTC.

The rearrangement links TRBV4-1 to TRBJ1-1; D might be TRBD1 (5 bases). The CDR3 is made up of 13 amino acids. V lost 4 bases and J 8 bases, leaving 14 bases between the germline ends. From germline, CDR1 is MGHRA and CDR2 YSYEKL. The CDR3 loop reads CASSPRDSREAFF. CDR3 sequence (DNA): TGCGCCAGCAGCCCGCGGGACTCCAGAGAAGCTTTCTTT.

The chain joins TRBV4-2 to TRBJ2-1, with a tentative D call TRBD1 (6 bases). Trimming shortened V by 3 bases and J by 9 bases, and 21 bases separated the two germline ends. The CDR3 is made up of 16 amino acids. Per the germline V gene, CDR1 is LGHNA and CDR2 is YNFKEQ. The CDR3 spells CASSHSGQRSTSEQFF. The CDR3 nucleotides read TGTGCCAGCAGCCATAGTGGACAGAGATCTACAAGTGAGCAGTTCTTC.

The V and J genes are TRBV5-1 and TRBJ1-3; 8 bases are a match to TRBD1. Germline CDR1 and CDR2: SGHRS and YFSETQ. This CDR3 comprises 17 residues. The V gene end was trimmed by 0 bases and the J gene end by 4 bases; junction bases not matched to a gene: 9. DNA for the CDR3: TGCGCCAGCAGCTTGGATATTCAGGGGGCGGTCGGAAACACCATATATTTT. It encodes CASSLDIQGAVGNTIYF.

This clone was observed at least ten times. The V call is TRBV7-8, the J call TRBJ2-7; 11 bases fit TRBD1. Germline V lookup: CDR1 SGHVS, CDR2 FQNEAQ. This CDR3 contains 15 residues. J gave up 5 bases and V 5 bases, and 8 bases lay outside the gene matches. CDR3 in DNA: TGTGCCAGCAGCCTTCTCCGGACAGGGGGCAACGAGCAGTACTTC. This gives the protein CASSLLRTGGNEQYF. The whole variable domain, filled in from reference TRBV7-8 and TRBJ2-7, reads GAGVSQSPRYKVAKRGQDVALRCDPISGHVSLFWYQQALGQGPEFLTYFQNEAQLDKSGLPSDRFFAERPEGSVSTLKIQRTQQEDSAVYLCASSLLRTGGNEQYFGPGTRLTVT.

The rearrangement uses TRBV5-1 and TRBJ1-6; possibly TRBD1 for D (6 bases). V dropped 0 bases and J dropped 8 bases, with 15 bases sitting between them. The CDR3 has 16 residues. The V gene's germline CDR1 is SGHRS and CDR2 YFSETQ. CDR3 in DNA: TGCGCCAGCAGCTTGGATGGGACATTGGTATATTCACCCCTCCACTTT. Amino acids: CASSLDGTLVYSPLHF.

This rearrangement joins TRBV19 to TRBJ2-7; 7 bases agree with TRBD1. The CDR3 covers 18 residues. Germline-derived CDR1 and CDR2 are LNHDA and SQIVND (reference sequence). V lost 3 bases and J lost 6; bases outside the gene matches: 20. The CDR3 DNA is TGTGCCAGTAGTATCCGGGCAGACAGGGCCATTCGTCCCCGCGAGCAGTACTTC. This sequence encodes CASSIRADRAIRPREQYF.

The chain combines TRBV5-1 with TRBJ1-1; the match to TRBD1 covers 7 bases. V gave up 0 bases and J gave up 1 base; unmatched junction bases: 9. Germline CDR1 and CDR2: SGHRS and YFSETQ. CDR3 length: 17 amino acids. The CDR3 nucleotides read TGCGCCAGCAGCTTGGCCCCCGATAGGACAGGGAACACTGAAGCTTTCTTT. Protein: CASSLAPDRTGNTEAFF.

This clone is a singleton in its sample. The junction differs from germline at one of its ends, possibly a read error. The chain recombines TRBV6-5 with TRBJ1-1; 8 bases are shared with TRBD1. From germline, CDR1 is MNHEY and CDR2 SVGAGI. This CDR3 is built from 15 residues. Here the CDR3 DNA reads TGTGCCAGCAGTGACTCCGGGACAGGCTACACTGAAGCTTTCTTT. Residues: CASSDSGTGYTEAFF.

This clone came up once. J is TRBJ2-1 and V is TRBV3-1 (or the pseudogene TRBV3-2), with TRBD2 matching over 9 bases. CDR1 and CDR2 (germline): LGHDT, YNNKEL (reference sequence). With V trimmed by 4 bases and J by 7 bases, 8 bases remained unmatched. CDR3 size: 15 residues. CDR3 sequence reads: CASSLAGTSSNEQFF. CDR3 DNA sequence: TGTGCCAGCAGCCTGGCCGGGACTAGCTCTAATGAGCAGTTCTTC.

The gene calls are TRBV9 and TRBJ2-7; TRBD2 aligns across 14 bases. Germline-derived CDR1 and CDR2 are SGDLS and YYNGEE. After removal of 4 bases from V and 5 bases from J, the junction contained 8 bases not matched to a gene. The CDR3 is 16 amino acids. The CDR3 coding sequence is TGTGCCAGCAGCAATAAAGGGACTAGCGGGAGAGACGAGCAGTACTTC. Translation gives CASSNKGTSGRDEQYF.

The chain has TRBV4-2 and TRBJ2-1; the D gene is possibly TRBD2 (6 bases). Germline values: CDR1 LGHNA, CDR2 YNFKEQ. The CDR3 is 17 residues long. Trimming took 4 bases from V and 4 from J, leaving 20 bases between them. DNA for the CDR3: TGTGCCAGCAGCCCTGGGGGGACTCCCTCCGTTTACAATGAGCAGTTCTTC. Its translation: CASSPGGTPSVYNEQFF.

This sequence joins TRBV9 and TRBJ2-7; D is possibly TRBD2 (6 bases). Germline lookup yields CDR1 SGDLS and CDR2 YYNGEE. Trimming took off 0 bases at V and 0 bases at J, with 10 bases between the two ends. This CDR3 region has 15 residues. The DNA for the CDR3 is TGTGCCAGCAGCGTAGGGAGGGGCGCCTCCTACGAGCAGTACTTC. Translation gives CASSVGRGASYEQYF.

The J gene is TRBJ1-2, the V gene TRBV5-4; 8 bases align to TRBD1. From germline, CDR1 is SGHNT and CDR2 YYREEE (reference sequence). The CDR3 is made up of 15 amino acids. Germline trimming cut 2 bases from V and 8 bases from J; bases unmatched to any gene: 11. This CDR3 reads CASSFSPRTGNGYTF. CDR3 DNA: TGTGCCAGCAGCTTCTCTCCGAGGACAGGGAACGGCTACACCTTC.

The CDR3 spells CASSPRLGAEAFF. The CDR3 DNA follows: TGTGCCAGCAGCCCACGGCTCGGGGCTGAAGCTTTCTTT. This chain links TRBV5-6 with TRBJ1-1; D remains unclear. In germline, CDR1 is SGHDT, CDR2 YYEEEE. The CDR3 runs to 13 residues. The V end was cut by 4 bases, the J end by 6 bases, with 13 bases between. The full variable domain, rest sourced from reference TRBV5-6 and TRBJ1-1, is DAGVTQSPTHLIKTRGQQVTLRCSPKSGHDTVSWYQQALGQGPQFIFQYYEEEERQRGNFPDRFSGHQFPNYSSELNVNALLLGDSALYLCASSPRLGAEAFFGQGTRLTVV.

This chain uses TRBV6-2 or TRBV6-3 with TRBJ2-7; 8 bases match TRBD2. The CDR3 runs to 18 residues. The V gene's germline CDR1 is MNHEY and CDR2 SVGEGT. Trimming took 6 bases from V and 0 from J; bases not matched to a gene: 16. Written as DNA, the CDR3 is TGTGCCAGCAGCTATCCGGATCGGGAGGGGAAGAGCTCCTACGAGCAGTACTTC. Its protein is CASSYPDREGKSSYEQYF.